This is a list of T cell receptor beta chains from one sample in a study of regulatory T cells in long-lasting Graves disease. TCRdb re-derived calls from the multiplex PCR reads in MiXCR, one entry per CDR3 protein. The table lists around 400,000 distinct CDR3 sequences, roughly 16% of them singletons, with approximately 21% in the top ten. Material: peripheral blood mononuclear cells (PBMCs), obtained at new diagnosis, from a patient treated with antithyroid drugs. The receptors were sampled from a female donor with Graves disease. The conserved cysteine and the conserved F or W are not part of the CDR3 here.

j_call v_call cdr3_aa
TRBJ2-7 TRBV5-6 ASSTTQHRTVDEQY
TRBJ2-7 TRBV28 ASSLPGGYEQY
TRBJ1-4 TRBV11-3 ASSAYRDRGFATNEKLF
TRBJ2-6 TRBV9 ASSDLSQGAGANVLT
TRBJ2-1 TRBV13 ASSLDQGILGNEQF
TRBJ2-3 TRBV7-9 ASRTGDVSTDTQY
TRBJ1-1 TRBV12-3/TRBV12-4 ASTNGQNMNTEAF
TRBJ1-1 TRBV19 ASSIRTGLGMNTEAF
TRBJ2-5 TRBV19 ASSTERGEETQY
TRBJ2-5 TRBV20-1 SARDQRRGETQY